This TCR beta chain was sequenced in a study of blood T cell repertoires in COVID-19. Study-wide background: The United States, Italy and Spain supplied acute and convalescent COVID-19 samples. T cells, B-cell-depleted T cells, or PBMCs provided the cDNA or gDNA that served as material.

V lost 4 bases, J lost 6 bases, and 8 bases stayed unmatched. Germline CDR1 is MNHEY and CDR2 is SVGAGI. The CDR3 contains 16 residues. Under the authors' procedure: Amplification with reference gene primers provided the estimates of nucleated cell counts. The repertoire was sequenced with immunoSEQ multiplex PCR; TCRdb's copy has only in-frame clones and lacks some. From that table come the V and J calls and clone size; the DNA was used to work out D and trimming. The data hold roughly 160,000 clones, with around 83% observed a single time. This clone was observed a handful of times. The sequence was collected from a man in his forties with acute or convalescent COVID-19. Sequences were obtained from peripheral blood. This chain joins TRBV6-5 and TRBJ1-6, with 8 bases aligning to TRBD1. For the CDR3, the DNA is TGTGCCAGCAGTTTAAACCCGACAGGGGCTAATTCACCCCTCCACTTT. It is translated as CASSLNPTGANSPLHF.